This T cell receptor beta chain came from a study of OX40 agonist ivuxolimab in advanced cancers. As for the study in general: A diagnosis of hepatocellular carcinoma, melanoma, renal cell or head and neck cancer was present in dose-escalation patients. At roughly 83% male, the cohort had a mean age of 60 years, ranging from roughly 23 to 80.

V lost 1 base, J lost 0 bases, and 7 bases lay in between. Germline V lookup: CDR1 SGHAT, CDR2 FQNNGV. The CDR3 loop spans 15 amino acids. Study-level findings and limits: More expanded clones were found, on average, in CD8+ than in CD4+ T cells. There were also nonresponders showing low normalized T-cell clonal expansion.

TCRdb keeps only in-frame clones here, not all; method: immunoSEQ multiplex PCR. The table shows under 20,000 clones, with 83% occurring only once. Note on this clone: What it binds is not known.

This chain uses TRBV11-2 with TRBJ1-3, with D uncertain. The clonotype originates from an adult with an advanced solid tumor such as melanoma, head and neck, liver or kidney cancer. The sample here was CD4+ or CD8+ T cells sorted from blood, taken in a trial of the OX40 agonist ivuxolimab. The CDR3 DNA follows: TGTGCCAGCAGCTTAGGAGGATTCTCTGGAAACACCATATATTTT. Its translation is CASSLGGFSGNTIYF.